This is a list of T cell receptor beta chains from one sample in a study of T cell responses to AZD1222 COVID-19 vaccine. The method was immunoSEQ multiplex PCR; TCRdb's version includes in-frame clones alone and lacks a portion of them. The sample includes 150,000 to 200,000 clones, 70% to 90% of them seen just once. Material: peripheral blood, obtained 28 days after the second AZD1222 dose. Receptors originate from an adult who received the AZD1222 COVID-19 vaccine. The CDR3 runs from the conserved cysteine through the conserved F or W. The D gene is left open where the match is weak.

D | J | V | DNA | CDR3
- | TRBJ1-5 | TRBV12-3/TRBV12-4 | TGTGCCAGCAGCTCCCCAGGGATTCAGCCCCAGCATTTT | CASSSPGIQPQHF
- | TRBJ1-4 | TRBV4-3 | TGCGCCAGCAGCCCGGGAGCAACTAATGAAAAACTGTTTTTT | CASSPGATNEKLFF
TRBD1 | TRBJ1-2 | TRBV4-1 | TGCGCCAGCAGCCTTTCGACAGGGGGCTACTATGGCTACACCTTC | CASSLSTGGYYGYTF
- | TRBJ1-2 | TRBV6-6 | TGTGCCAGCAGTTACGGGGGCGCGGATGGCTACACCTTC | CASSYGGADGYTF
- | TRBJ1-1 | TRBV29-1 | TGCAGCGTTGAAAATCCCCAGGGCACTGAAGCTTTCTTT | CSVENPQGTEAFF
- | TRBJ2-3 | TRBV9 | TGTGCCAGCAGCGTAAGGGGTAGCACAGATACGCAGTATTTT | CASSVRGSTDTQYF
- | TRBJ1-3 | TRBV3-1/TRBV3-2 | TGTGCCAGCAGCCCCAGGGCTGGAAACACCATATATTTT | CASSPRAGNTIYF
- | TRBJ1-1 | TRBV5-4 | TGTGCCAGCAGCCACCCCACGAAGGGAACTGAAGCTTTCTTT | CASSHPTKGTEAFF
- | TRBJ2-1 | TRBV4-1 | TGCGCCAGCAGTCGACAGGTAATTTACAATGAGCAGTTCTTC | CASSRQVIYNEQFF
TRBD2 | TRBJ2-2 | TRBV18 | TGTGCCAGCAAGACTAGCGGGGGCACCAACACCGGGGAGCTGTTTTTT | CASKTSGGTNTGELFF
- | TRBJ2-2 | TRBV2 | TGTGCCAGCATGGGGACCCGGGACAAATCGAACACCGGGGAGCTGTTTTTT | CASMGTRDKSNTGELFF
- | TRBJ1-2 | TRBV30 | TGTGCCTGGAGTGGGGGTTCGTATGGCTACACCTTC | CAWSGGSYGYTF
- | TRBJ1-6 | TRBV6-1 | TGTGCCAGCAGTGAAGAAGCCTACAGGGCGAATTCACCCCTCCACTTT | CASSEEAYRANSPLHF
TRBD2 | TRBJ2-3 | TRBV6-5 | TGTGCCAGCAGTTTGTCAGCGGGGGCCACAGATACGCAGTATTTT | CASSLSAGATDTQYF
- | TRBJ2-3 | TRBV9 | TGTGCCAGCAGCGTAGGATACTCGCGGCCCACAGATACGCAGTATTTT | CASSVGYSRPTDTQYF
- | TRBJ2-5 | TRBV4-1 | TGCGCCAGCAGCCAAGAGGACAGAGAGACCCAGTACTTC | CASSQEDRETQYF
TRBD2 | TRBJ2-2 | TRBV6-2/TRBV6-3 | TGTGCCAGCAGTTGGGGGGGGACGGGCACCGGGGAGCTGTTTTTT | CASSWGGTGTGELFF
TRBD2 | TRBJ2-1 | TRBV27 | TGTGCCAGCAGAGCTCTAGCGGGGGGAATACGGGAGCAGTTCTTC | CASRALAGGIREQFF
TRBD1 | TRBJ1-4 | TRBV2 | TGTGCCAGCAGTGACCGGGACAGGGGCGAAAAACTGTTTTTT | CASSDRDRGEKLFF
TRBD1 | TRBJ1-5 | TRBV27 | TGTGCCAGCAGTGGGACAGACAGAAATCAGCCCCAGCATTTT | CASSGTDRNQPQHF